This is a list of T cell receptor beta chains from one sample in a study of blood T cells in healthy people across ages. TCRdb itself ran the 5' RACE reads through MiXCR, one entry per CDR3 protein. The repertoire has about a million distinct CDR3 sequences, more than 30% of them found once; the top ten carry around 12%. Sequencing input: blood. The receptors shown here come from a man between 18 and 35 years old in good health. Both conserved end residues are part of each CDR3. Each record gives: J gene, V gene, D gene, clone size, CDR3 DNA, CDR3 protein. D genes are given only for firm matches. Not every row has a clone size; where given, it reads once, few, many or a size class.

>TRBJ2-6|TRBV20-1|-|once
TGTAGTGCTAACAGGGTAGGCGTCCTGACTTTC
CSANRVGVLTF
>TRBJ1-1|TRBV5-1|-|once
TGCGCCAGCAGCTTGTGGGGGGATCGGGTGAACACTGAAGCTTTCTTT
CASSLWGDRVNTEAFF
>TRBJ1-2|TRBV7-9|-|-
TGTGCCAGCAGCCCACTGCCGGCGGATCCTAACTATGGCTACACCTTC
CASSPLPADPNYGYTF
>TRBJ2-2|TRBV14|-|-
TGTGCCAGCACCCAGTGGATCGGAAGTACCGGGGAGCTGTTTTTT
CASTQWIGSTGELFF
>TRBJ2-2|TRBV7-3|-|-
TGTGCCAGCAGCATCGACAGGTTCACCGGGGAGCTGTTTTTT
CASSIDRFTGELFF
>TRBJ2-2|TRBV28|TRBD2|-
TGTGCCAGCAGTTCCCAATGGACTAGCGGGGGGGTCCCAACCGGGGAGCTGTTTTTT
CASSSQWTSGGVPTGELFF
>TRBJ2-3|TRBV4-2|-|-
TGTGCCAGCAGCCAAGCCAACGCTATCCGCGCCGGAGATACGCAGTATTTT
CASSQANAIRAGDTQYF
>TRBJ2-2|TRBV3-1|-|many
TGTGCCAGCAGGGCGGGGGCCACCGGGGAGCTGTTTTTT
CASRAGATGELFF
>TRBJ1-2|TRBV28|TRBD1|few
TGTGCCAGCAGTTTTCGGGACAGGGAAGCCTATGGCTACACCTTC
CASSFRDREAYGYTF
>TRBJ2-2|TRBV7-8|-|-
TGTGCCAGCAGCTTACCAGGGGACGGTCCCAGGGAGGTGCCCGGGGAGCTGTTTTTT
CASSLPGDGPREVPGELFF
>TRBJ2-4|TRBV20-1|-|-
TGCAGTGCTAGAGATCCCGGACGCCTCTTTGAGCAGTACTTC
CSARDPGRLFEQYF
>TRBJ1-1|TRBV4-2|-|-
TGTGCCAGCAGCCAAGGTCCTCAGAACACTGAAGCTTTCTTT
CASSQGPQNTEAFF
>TRBJ1-1|TRBV6-5|TRBD1|few
TGTGCCAGCAGACCGGACAGGGGGGACACTGAAGCTTTCTTT
CASRPDRGDTEAFF
>TRBJ1-2|TRBV6-5|-|-
TGTGCCAGCAGACAGAACGCAAACTATGGCTACACCTTC
CASRQNANYGYTF
>TRBJ1-4|TRBV4-3|TRBD1|-
TGCGCCAGCAGCCCCACACCAAGGACAGGGGCGGGGGAAAAACTGTTTTTT
CASSPTPRTGAGEKLFF
>TRBJ1-5|TRBV6-1|-|many
TGTGCCAGCAGTGAAAACCCCAATCAGCCCCAGCATTTT
CASSENPNQPQHF
>TRBJ2-1|TRBV27|TRBD2|-
TGTGCCAGCAGTTTACTACTAGCGGGGAGTCTGAATGAGCAGTTCTTC
CASSLLLAGSLNEQFF
>TRBJ2-2|TRBV12-3/TRBV12-4|-|many
TGTGCCAGCAGCTTAGGGGGGACCGGGGAGCTGTTTTTT
CASSLGGTGELFF
>TRBJ1-2|TRBV20-1|-|-
TGCAGTGCTAGCCCCGACGGTCTGCATAACTATGGCTACACCTTC
CSASPDGLHNYGYTF
>TRBJ1-1|TRBV5-1|TRBD1|once
TGCGCCAGCAGCTTCGAACCACAGGGGAGCACTGAAGCTTTCTTT
CASSFEPQGSTEAFF
>TRBJ2-4|TRBV12-3/TRBV12-4|-|few
TGTGCCAGCAGTTTAAACGCAGGACGAACCAAAAACATTCAGTACTTC
CASSLNAGRTKNIQYF
>TRBJ2-7|TRBV29-1|-|few
TGCAGCGTTGAAGTTAGATACAATGAGCAGTACTTC
CSVEVRYNEQYF